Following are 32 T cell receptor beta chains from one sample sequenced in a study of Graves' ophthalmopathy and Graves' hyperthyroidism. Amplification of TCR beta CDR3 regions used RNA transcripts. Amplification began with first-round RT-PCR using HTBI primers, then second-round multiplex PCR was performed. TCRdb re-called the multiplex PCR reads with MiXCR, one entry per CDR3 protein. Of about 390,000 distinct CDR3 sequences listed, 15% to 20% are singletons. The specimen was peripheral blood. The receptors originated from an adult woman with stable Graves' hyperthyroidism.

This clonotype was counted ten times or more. The CDR3 is CASSTIAGGYEQYF. Written as DNA, the CDR3 is TGTGCCAGCAGTACAATAGCGGGAGGCTACGAGCAGTACTTC. The chain couples TRBV7-9 to TRBJ2-7; 10 bases line up with TRBD2. The V and J ends lost 6 bases and 3 bases, in that order; junction bases with no gene match: 5. The CDR3 loop spans 14 amino acids. Germline CDR1 and CDR2: SEHNR and FQNEAQ (reference sequence).

The CDR3 loop reads CASSAQGPTEAFF. Written as DNA, the CDR3 is TGTGCCAGCAGTGCACAGGGACCCACTGAAGCTTTCTTT. The chain joins TRBV6-1 to TRBJ1-1, with D perhaps matching TRBD1 (6 bases). Germline CDR1 and CDR2: MNHNS and SASEGT. This CDR3 spans 13 amino acids. Trimming removed 4 bases at V and 4 bases at J, with 10 bases between.

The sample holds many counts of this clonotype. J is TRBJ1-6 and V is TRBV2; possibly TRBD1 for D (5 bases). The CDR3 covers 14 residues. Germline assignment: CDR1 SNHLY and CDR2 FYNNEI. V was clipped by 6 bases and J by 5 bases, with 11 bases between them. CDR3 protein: CASRKTADNSPLHF. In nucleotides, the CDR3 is TGTGCCAGCAGAAAGACAGCGGATAATTCACCCCTCCACTTT.

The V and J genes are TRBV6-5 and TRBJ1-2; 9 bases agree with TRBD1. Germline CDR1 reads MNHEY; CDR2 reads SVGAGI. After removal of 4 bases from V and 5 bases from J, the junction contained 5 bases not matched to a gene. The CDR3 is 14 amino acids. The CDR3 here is CASSFRDREYGYTF. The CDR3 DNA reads TGTGCCAGCAGTTTCCGGGACAGGGAATATGGCTACACCTTC.

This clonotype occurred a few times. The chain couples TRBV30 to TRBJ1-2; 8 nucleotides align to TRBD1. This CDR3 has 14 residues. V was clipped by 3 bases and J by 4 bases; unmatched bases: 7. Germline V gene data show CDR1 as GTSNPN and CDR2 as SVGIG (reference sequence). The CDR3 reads CAWSGGQGGYGYTF. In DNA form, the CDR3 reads TGTGCCTGGAGCGGAGGACAGGGAGGCTATGGCTACACCTTC.

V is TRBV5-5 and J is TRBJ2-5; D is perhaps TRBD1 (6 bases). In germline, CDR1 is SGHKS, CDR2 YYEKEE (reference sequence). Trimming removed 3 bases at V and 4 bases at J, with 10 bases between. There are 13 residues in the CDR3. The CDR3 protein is CASSYGGAETQYF. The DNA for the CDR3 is TGTGCCAGCAGCTATGGGGGCGCAGAGACCCAGTACTTC.

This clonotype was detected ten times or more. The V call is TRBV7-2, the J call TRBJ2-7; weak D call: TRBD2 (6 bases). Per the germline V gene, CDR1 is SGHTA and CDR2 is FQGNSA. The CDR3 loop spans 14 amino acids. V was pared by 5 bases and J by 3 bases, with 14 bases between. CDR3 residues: CASSRGFTDYEQYF. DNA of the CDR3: TGTGCCAGCAGCCGGGGGTTTACCGACTACGAGCAGTACTTC.

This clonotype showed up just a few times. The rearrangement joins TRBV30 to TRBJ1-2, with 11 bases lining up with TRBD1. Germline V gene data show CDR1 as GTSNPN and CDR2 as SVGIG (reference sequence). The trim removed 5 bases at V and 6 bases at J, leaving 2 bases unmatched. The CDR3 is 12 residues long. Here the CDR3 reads CAWGQGADGYTF. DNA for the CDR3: TGTGCCTGGGGACAGGGGGCTGATGGCTACACCTTC.

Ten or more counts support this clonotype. The CDR3 DNA is TGTGCCAGCAGCCAAAGGACAGGGAAGGCAAACACCATATATTTT. As protein: CASSQRTGKANTIYF. The chain is built from TRBV14 and TRBJ1-3, with 8 bases that match TRBD1. CDR3 size: 15 residues. Per germline, CDR1 SGHDN and CDR2 FVKESK. V gave up 2 bases and J gave up 6 bases; unmatched junction bases: 6.

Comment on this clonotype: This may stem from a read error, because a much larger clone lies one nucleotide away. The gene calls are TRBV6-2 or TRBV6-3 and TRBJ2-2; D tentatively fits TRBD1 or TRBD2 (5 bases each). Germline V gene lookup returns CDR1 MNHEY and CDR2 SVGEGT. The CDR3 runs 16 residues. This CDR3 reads CASKPNPGFGTGELCF. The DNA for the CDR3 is TGTGCCAGCAAACCTAATCCGGGTTTCGGGACCGGGGAGCTGTGTTTT.

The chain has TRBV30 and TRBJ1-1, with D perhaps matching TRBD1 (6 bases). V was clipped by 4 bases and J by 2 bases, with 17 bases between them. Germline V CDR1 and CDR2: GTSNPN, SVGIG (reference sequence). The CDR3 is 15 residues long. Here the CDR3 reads CAWKIQGTLNTEAFF. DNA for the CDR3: TGTGCCTGGAAGATACAGGGTACCCTAAACACTGAAGCTTTCTTT.

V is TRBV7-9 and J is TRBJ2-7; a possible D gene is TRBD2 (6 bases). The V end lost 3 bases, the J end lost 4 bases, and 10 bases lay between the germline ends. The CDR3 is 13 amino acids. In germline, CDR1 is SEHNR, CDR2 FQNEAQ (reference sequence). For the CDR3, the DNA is TGTGCCAGCAGCTTTTGGCGGGATTACGAGCAGTACTTC. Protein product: CASSFWRDYEQYF. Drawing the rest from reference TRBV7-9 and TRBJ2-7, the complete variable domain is DTGVSQNPRHKITKRGQNVTFRCDPISEHNRLYWYRQTLGQGPEFLTYFQNEAQLEKSRLLSDRFSAERPKGSFSTLEIQRTEQGDSAMYLCASSFWRDYEQYFGPGTRLTVT.

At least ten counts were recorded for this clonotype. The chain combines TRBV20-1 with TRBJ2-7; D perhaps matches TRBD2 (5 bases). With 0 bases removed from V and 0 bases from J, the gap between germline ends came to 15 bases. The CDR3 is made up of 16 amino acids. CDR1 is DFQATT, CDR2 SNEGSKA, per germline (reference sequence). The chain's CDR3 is CSARDFGGLASYEQYF. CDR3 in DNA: TGCAGTGCTAGAGATTTCGGCGGTCTAGCCTCCTACGAGCAGTACTTC.

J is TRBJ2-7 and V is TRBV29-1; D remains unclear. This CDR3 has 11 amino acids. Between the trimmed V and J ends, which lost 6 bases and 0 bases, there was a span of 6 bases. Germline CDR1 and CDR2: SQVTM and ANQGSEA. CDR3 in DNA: TGCAGCGTACAGCCCTCCTACGAGCAGTACTTC. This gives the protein CSVQPSYEQYF.

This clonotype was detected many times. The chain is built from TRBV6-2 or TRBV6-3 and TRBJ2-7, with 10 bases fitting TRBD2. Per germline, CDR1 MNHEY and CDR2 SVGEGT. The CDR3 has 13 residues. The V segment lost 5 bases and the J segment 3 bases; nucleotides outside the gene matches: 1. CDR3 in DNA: TGTGCCAGCAGTCCTAGCGGGAGCTACGAGCAGTACTTC. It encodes CASSPSGSYEQYF.

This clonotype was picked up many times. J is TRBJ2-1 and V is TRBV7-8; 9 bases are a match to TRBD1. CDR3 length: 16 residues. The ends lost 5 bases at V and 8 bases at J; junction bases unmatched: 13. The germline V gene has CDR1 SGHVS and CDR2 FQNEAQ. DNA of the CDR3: TGTGCCAGCAGCGCATCTCAGGGGACAGGGAACCATGAGCAGTTCTTC. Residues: CASSASQGTGNHEQFF.

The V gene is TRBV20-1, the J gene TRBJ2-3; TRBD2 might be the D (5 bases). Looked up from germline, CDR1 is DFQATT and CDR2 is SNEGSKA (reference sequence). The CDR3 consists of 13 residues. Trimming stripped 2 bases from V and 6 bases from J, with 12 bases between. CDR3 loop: CSARIPGKDTQYF. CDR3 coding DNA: TGCAGTGCTAGAATCCCGGGGAAGGATACGCAGTATTTT.

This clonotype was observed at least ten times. As DNA, the CDR3 is TGTGCCAGCAGTGTATCCGGGACAGCTAACTATGGCTACACCTTC. Translation gives CASSVSGTANYGYTF. This rearrangement joins TRBV6-1 to TRBJ1-2, with 7 nucleotides matching TRBD1. Trimming took 4 bases from V and 0 from J; bases not matched to a gene: 5. The CDR3 runs 15 residues. Germline V gene lookup returns CDR1 MNHNS and CDR2 SASEGT.

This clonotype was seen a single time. The CDR3 region has the DNA TGTGCCAGCAGTTTATTGTTTGGTTACGAGCAGTACTTC. The encoded protein is CASSLLFGYEQYF. This chain uses TRBV12-3 or TRBV12-4 with TRBJ2-7; no reliable D call. This CDR3 contains 13 residues. Trimming removed 2 bases at V and 4 bases at J, with 9 bases between.

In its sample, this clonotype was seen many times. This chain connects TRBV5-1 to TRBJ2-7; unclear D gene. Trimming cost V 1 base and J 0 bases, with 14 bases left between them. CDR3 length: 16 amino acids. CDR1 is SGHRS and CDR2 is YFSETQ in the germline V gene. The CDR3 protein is CASSLNAAVLSYEQYF. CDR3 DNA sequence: TGCGCCAGCAGCTTGAACGCGGCAGTCCTCTCCTACGAGCAGTACTTC.

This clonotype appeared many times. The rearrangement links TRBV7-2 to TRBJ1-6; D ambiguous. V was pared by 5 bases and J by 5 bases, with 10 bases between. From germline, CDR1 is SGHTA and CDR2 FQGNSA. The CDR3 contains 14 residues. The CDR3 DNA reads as TGTGCCAGCAGCCCTCGGACTGATAATTCACCCCTCCACTTT. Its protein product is CASSPRTDNSPLHF.

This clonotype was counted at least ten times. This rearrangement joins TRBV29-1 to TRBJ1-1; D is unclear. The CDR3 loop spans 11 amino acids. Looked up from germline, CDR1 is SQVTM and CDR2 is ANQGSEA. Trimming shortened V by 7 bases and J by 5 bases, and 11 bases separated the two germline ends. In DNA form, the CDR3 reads TGCAGCGCAGCGGTGCATACTGAAGCTTTCTTT. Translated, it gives CSAAVHTEAFF.

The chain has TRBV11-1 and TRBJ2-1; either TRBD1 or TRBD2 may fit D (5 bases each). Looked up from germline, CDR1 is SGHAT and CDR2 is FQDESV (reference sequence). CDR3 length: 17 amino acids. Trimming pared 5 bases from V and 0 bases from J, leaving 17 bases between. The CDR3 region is CASSHPLGAASYNEQFF. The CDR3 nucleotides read TGTGCCAGCAGCCACCCCCTCGGGGCAGCCTCCTACAATGAGCAGTTCTTC.

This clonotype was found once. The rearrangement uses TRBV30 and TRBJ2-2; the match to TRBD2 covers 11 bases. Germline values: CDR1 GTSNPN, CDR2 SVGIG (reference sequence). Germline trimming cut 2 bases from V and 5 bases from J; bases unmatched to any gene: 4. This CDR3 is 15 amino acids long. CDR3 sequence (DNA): TGTGCCTGGAGTAGACTAGCGGGATTTACCGGGGAGCTGTTTTTT. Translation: CAWSRLAGFTGELFF.

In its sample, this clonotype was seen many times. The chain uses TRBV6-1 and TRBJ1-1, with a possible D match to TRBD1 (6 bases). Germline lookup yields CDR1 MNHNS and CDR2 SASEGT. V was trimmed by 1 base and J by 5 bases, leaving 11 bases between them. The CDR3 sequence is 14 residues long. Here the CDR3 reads CASSEVPRGTEAFF. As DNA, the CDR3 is TGTGCCAGCAGTGAAGTTCCCAGGGGTACTGAAGCTTTCTTT.

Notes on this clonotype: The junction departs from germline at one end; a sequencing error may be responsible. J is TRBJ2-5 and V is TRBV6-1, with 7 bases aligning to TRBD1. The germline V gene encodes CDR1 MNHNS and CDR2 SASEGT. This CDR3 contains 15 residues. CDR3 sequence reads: CASSGRATGSETQHF. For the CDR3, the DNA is TGTGCCAGCAGTGGCCGTGCGACAGGGAGTGAGACCCAGCACTTC.

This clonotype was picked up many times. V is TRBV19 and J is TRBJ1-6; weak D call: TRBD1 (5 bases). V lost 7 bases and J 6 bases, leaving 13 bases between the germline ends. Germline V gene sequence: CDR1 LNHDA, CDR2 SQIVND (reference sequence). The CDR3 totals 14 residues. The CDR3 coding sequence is TGTGCCAGTACGGGGGGAGGCGTTAATTCACCCCTCCACTTT. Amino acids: CASTGGGVNSPLHF.

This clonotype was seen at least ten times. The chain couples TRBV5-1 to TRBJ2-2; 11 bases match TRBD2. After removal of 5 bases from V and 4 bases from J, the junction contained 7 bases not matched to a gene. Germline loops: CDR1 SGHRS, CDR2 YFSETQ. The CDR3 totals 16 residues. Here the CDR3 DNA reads TGCGCCAGCAGGACCGGGACTAGCGGTACCACCGGGGAGCTGTTTTTT. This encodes CASRTGTSGTTGELFF.

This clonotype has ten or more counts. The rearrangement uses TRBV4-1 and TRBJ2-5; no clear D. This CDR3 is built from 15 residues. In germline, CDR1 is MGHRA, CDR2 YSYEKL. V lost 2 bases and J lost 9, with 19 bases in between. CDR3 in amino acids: CASSQSGSGYEAQYF. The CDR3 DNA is TGCGCCAGCAGCCAAAGTGGTTCCGGGTACGAGGCCCAGTACTTC.

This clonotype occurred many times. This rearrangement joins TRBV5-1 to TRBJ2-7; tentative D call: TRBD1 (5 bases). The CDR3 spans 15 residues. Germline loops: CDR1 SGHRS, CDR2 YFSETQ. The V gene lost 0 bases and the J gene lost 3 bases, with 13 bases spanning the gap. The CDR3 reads CASSLEGPQGYEQYF. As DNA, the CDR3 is TGCGCCAGCAGCTTGGAAGGACCGCAGGGCTACGAGCAGTACTTC.

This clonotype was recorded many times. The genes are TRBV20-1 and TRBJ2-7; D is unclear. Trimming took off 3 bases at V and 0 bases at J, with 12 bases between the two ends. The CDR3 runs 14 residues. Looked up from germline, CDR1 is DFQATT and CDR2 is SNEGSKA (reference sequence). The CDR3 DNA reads TGCAGTGCTAGCGACCCCTTCCTCTCCTACGAGCAGTACTTC. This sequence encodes CSASDPFLSYEQYF.

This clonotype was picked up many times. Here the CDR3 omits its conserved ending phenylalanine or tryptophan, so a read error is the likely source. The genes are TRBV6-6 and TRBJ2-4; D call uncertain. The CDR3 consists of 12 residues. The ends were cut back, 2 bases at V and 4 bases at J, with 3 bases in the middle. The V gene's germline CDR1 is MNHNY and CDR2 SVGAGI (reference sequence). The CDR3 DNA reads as TGTGCCAGCAGTTACCAGAAAAACATTCAGTACCTC. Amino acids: CASSYQKNIQYL.